This TCR beta chain is from a study of T cells in Graves' hyperthyroidism and ophthalmopathy. V was clipped by 0 bases and J by 0 bases; unmatched bases: 6. This CDR3 spans 19 amino acids. The V gene's germline CDR1 is SGHRS and CDR2 YFSETQ. This clonotype was counted ten times or more. The TCR beta CDR3 regions underwent amplification using RNA transcripts as the source. Primed by the HTBI set, a first-round RT-PCR was run on the TCR CDR3. Each CDR3 protein is one row after TCRdb ran MiXCR on the multiplex PCR reads. Found here are about 420,000 distinct CDR3 sequences, approximately 14% of them singletons; the top ten hold about 14%.

This TCR was sampled from a woman aged 18-30 years with Graves' hyperthyroidism. Sequencing input: blood. The V gene is TRBV5-1, the J gene TRBJ2-6, with 10 bases fitting TRBD1. DNA for the CDR3: TGCGCCAGCAGCTTGGCGGACAGGGGGAGCCCCTCTGGGGCCAACGTCCTGACTTTC. It yields the protein CASSLADRGSPSGANVLTF.